This TCR beta chain appears in the sequencing data of a study of blood T cell repertoires in COVID-19. Produced via immunoSEQ multiplex PCR; TCRdb's table is partial and in-frame only. The data show fewer than 250,000 clones, more than 75% seen once. With V trimmed by 6 bases and J by 1 base, 4 bases remained unmatched. The CDR3 covers 14 residues. The germline V gene has CDR1 SGHTA and CDR2 FQGTGA. This chain links TRBV7-3 with TRBJ2-3; 7 bases agree with TRBD1. The TCR was taken from a woman between 55 and 75 years old with COVID-19, enrolled during active disease. Sequenced input: peripheral blood. The CDR3 DNA sequence: TGTGCCAGCAGTCGGGACAGCGGCACAGATACGCAGTATTTT. Translating it yields CASSRDSGTDTQYF.